A selection of T cell receptor beta chains follows, all from one sample in a study of blood T cell repertoires in COVID-19. The table came from immunoSEQ multiplex PCR; TCRdb's copy has only in-frame clones and leaves some out. This table holds fewer than 250,000 clones, more than 75% found once. The source material was peripheral blood. The receptors derive from an elderly woman with COVID-19, enrolled during active disease. CDR3s include the opening cysteine and the closing phenylalanine or tryptophan. D genes are given only for firm matches. A row's size may be missing; if present it is once, few, many or a size class.

V: TRBV28; D: TRBD2; J: TRBJ2-3; size: NA; CDR3: CASRASGGAPTDTQYF; DNA: TGTGCCAGCAGGGCTAGCGGGGGGGCCCCCACAGATACGCAGTATTTT
V: TRBV3-1/TRBV3-2; D: NA; J: TRBJ1-4; size: few; CDR3: CASSQDTRGAGEKLFF; DNA: TGTGCCAGCAGCCAAGATACTCGGGGGGCTGGTGAAAAACTGTTTTTT
V: TRBV9; D: TRBD2; J: TRBJ2-2; size: NA; CDR3: CASSVRGGLTGELFF; DNA: TGTGCCAGCAGCGTACGGGGGGGCCTCACCGGGGAGCTGTTTTTT
V: TRBV6-2/TRBV6-3; D: TRBD1; J: TRBJ2-6; size: NA; CDR3: CASSYRSGGGANVLTF; DNA: TGTGCCAGCAGTTACCGTTCAGGGGGTGGGGCCAACGTCCTGACTTTC
V: TRBV11-2; D: TRBD1; J: TRBJ1-4; size: NA; CDR3: CASSPGQGWEKLFF; DNA: TGTGCCAGCAGCCCCGGACAGGGTTGGGAAAAACTGTTTTTT
V: TRBV18; D: NA; J: TRBJ2-1; size: NA; CDR3: CASSPDRHNEQFF; DNA: TGTGCCAGCTCACCAGACAGGCACAATGAGCAGTTCTTC
V: TRBV2; D: TRBD1; J: TRBJ1-2; size: few; CDR3: CASTQDRGGYTF; DNA: TGTGCCAGCACTCAGGACAGGGGCGGCTACACCTTC
V: TRBV29-1; D: NA; J: TRBJ1-1; size: NA; CDR3: CIAQGPPTNTEAFF; DNA: TGCATAGCACAGGGCCCACCTACGAACACTGAAGCTTTCTTT
V: TRBV29-1; D: TRBD1; J: TRBJ2-7; size: NA; CDR3: CSVNGQGSRSDEQYF; DNA: TGCAGCGTTAACGGACAGGGTTCCCGTTCGGACGAGCAGTACTTC
V: TRBV10-1; D: TRBD1; J: TRBJ1-5; size: few; CDR3: CASSAGTEGNQPQHF; DNA: TGCGCCAGCAGTGCCGGGACAGAGGGAAATCAGCCCCAGCATTTT
V: TRBV5-4; D: NA; J: TRBJ2-7; size: once; CDR3: CASSLAYLGSGEQYF; DNA: TGTGCCAGCAGCTTGGCCTACTTAGGATCGGGGGAGCAGTACTTC
V: TRBV6-5; D: NA; J: TRBJ1-5; size: NA; CDR3: CASSRTGSIYQPQHF; DNA: TGTGCCAGCAGCCGAACCGGGTCGATATATCAGCCCCAGCATTTT
V: TRBV18; D: TRBD1; J: TRBJ2-6; size: NA; CDR3: CASSPTRSGQGRSGANVLTF; DNA: TGTGCCAGCTCACCGACGCGGTCCGGACAGGGGAGGTCTGGGGCCAACGTCCTGACTTTC
V: TRBV27; D: TRBD1; J: TRBJ1-2; size: NA; CDR3: CASAPGTGGGGEYGYTF; DNA: TGTGCCAGCGCCCCGGGAACAGGGGGCGGAGGGGAGTATGGCTACACCTTC
V: TRBV5-4; D: TRBD1; J: TRBJ1-3; size: NA; CDR3: CASSLAPGQGFSGNTIYF; DNA: TGTGCCAGCAGCTTGGCACCCGGACAGGGGTTCTCTGGAAACACCATATATTTT
V: TRBV7-9; D: NA; J: TRBJ1-2; size: NA; CDR3: CASSLGAGDGYTF; DNA: TGTGCCAGCAGCTTAGGGGCCGGGGATGGCTACACCTTC
V: TRBV14; D: NA; J: TRBJ2-1; size: NA; CDR3: CASSQGLAMYNEQFF; DNA: TGTGCCAGCAGCCAAGGTCTAGCGATGTACAATGAGCAGTTCTTC
V: TRBV11-1; D: NA; J: TRBJ2-3; size: once; CDR3: CASSLGQSSTDTQYF; DNA: TGTGCCAGCAGCTTAGGACAGTCTAGCACAGATACGCAGTATTTT